The present T cell receptor beta chain was sequenced within a study of CD4 and CD8 cells across lung adenocarcinoma regions. TCRdb passed the PCR reads through MiXCR, listing each CDR3 protein once. The sample lists roughly 2,000 distinct CDR3 sequences, 40% to 60% seen once, with around 20% in the top ten. By sample share, this clonotype is large. The TCR was taken from a female donor with lung adenocarcinoma. The CD4 and CD8 labels of this study may be unreliable. Sequenced material: CD4+ T cells from the center of a lung tumor.

The DNA of the CDR3 is TGTGCCAGCAGTCCAACACCAGGACTAGCCTACAATGAGCAGTTCTTC. It yields the protein CASSPTPGLAYNEQFF. V and J are TRBV6-1 and TRBJ2-1; 7 bases agree with TRBD2. Trimming took 5 bases from V and 2 from J; bases not matched to a gene: 9. The germline gives CDR1 MNHNS, CDR2 SASEGT. This CDR3 contains 16 residues.